Each of the 11 T cell receptor beta chains below was sequenced from the same sample in a study of T cell changes during pregnancy in multiple sclerosis. Sequencing used immunoSEQ multiplex PCR; TCRdb keeps in-frame clones, though not all of them. The table has approximately 100,000 clones, about nine tenths seen once. This specimen was peripheral blood, taken in the second trimester of pregnancy. Receptors originate from a female donor with multiple sclerosis, enrolled in a pregnancy study.

DNA of the CDR3: TGCGCCAGCAGCCGGGGGGGTACAGCCTCTAGCACAGATACGCAGTATTTT. As protein: CASSRGGTASSTDTQYF. The V and J genes are TRBV4-1 and TRBJ2-3; TRBD2 aligns across 7 bases. After removal of 4 bases from V and 0 bases from J, the junction contained 10 bases not matched to a gene. This CDR3 is 17 amino acids long. Germline V lookup: CDR1 MGHRA, CDR2 YSYEKL.

The CDR3 region is CASSQGGGEAYEQYF. The CDR3 DNA is TGTGCCAGCAGCCAAGGGGGTGGGGAGGCCTACGAGCAGTACTTC. The chain couples TRBV4-2 to TRBJ2-7; the D gene is possibly TRBD2 (6 bases). Trimming shortened V by 1 base and J by 2 bases, and 12 bases separated the two germline ends. The CDR3 is 15 residues long. The germline CDR1 and CDR2 sequences are LGHNA and YNFKEQ.

The chain carries TRBV15 and TRBJ2-7, with no clear D. Germline values: CDR1 LNHNV, CDR2 YYDKDF (reference sequence). V was trimmed by 0 bases and J by 4 bases, leaving 4 bases between them. This CDR3 spans 12 amino acids. The CDR3 here is CATSRERYEQYF. The CDR3 region has the DNA TGTGCCACCAGCAGAGAACGGTACGAGCAGTACTTC.

This sequence joins TRBV5-1 and TRBJ1-2; 9 bases agree with TRBD1. The CDR3 runs to 19 residues. Trimming cost V 5 bases and J 0 bases; bases outside gene matches: 17. CDR1 is SGHRS and CDR2 is YFSETQ in the germline V gene. The CDR3 DNA reads as TGCGCCAGCAGGATACAGGGGGCGATTGACGTTGGAGCTAACTATGGCTACACCTTC. It codes for CASRIQGAIDVGANYGYTF. The variable domain in full, completed from reference TRBV5-1 and TRBJ1-2, reads KAGVTQTPRYLIKTRGQQVTLSCSPISGHRSVSWYQQTPGQGLQFLFEYFSETQRNKGNFPGRFSGRQFSNSRSEMNVSTLELGDSALYLCASRIQGAIDVGANYGYTFGSGTRLTVV.

In its sample, this clone was seen a few times. The chain couples TRBV11-2 to TRBJ1-1, with 7 bases that match TRBD1. V trimming: 5 bases; J trimming: 7 bases; junction bases outside the gene matches: 10. The CDR3 has 14 residues. Germline CDR1 is SGHAT and CDR2 is FQNNGV. CDR3 sequence (DNA): TGTGCCAGCAGCGCCGCCCAGGGGGAAGTTGAAGCTTTCTTT. It codes for CASSAAQGEVEAFF.

V gene TRBV4-1 combines with J gene TRBJ2-5, with 8 nucleotides matching TRBD2. This CDR3 is built from 19 residues. V lost 3 bases, J lost 2 bases, and 17 bases stayed unmatched. Germline CDR1 MGHRA, CDR2 YSYEKL. CDR3 amino acids: CASSHPGTRGRVGQETQYF. CDR3 coding DNA: TGCGCCAGCAGCCATCCCGGGACTAGAGGTCGAGTGGGACAAGAGACCCAGTACTTC.

This clone was observed once. This rearrangement joins TRBV5-8 to TRBJ2-7; no definite D call. Germline V gene lookup returns CDR1 SGHTS and CDR2 YDEGEE. The CDR3 covers 13 residues. V was cut by 1 base and J by 4 bases, with 9 bases left in between. CDR3 sequence (DNA): TGTGCCAGCAGCTTGTTAACGGGTTACGAGCAGTACTTC. This encodes CASSLLTGYEQYF.

The chain has TRBV7-8 and TRBJ2-1, with 10 bases that match TRBD1. CDR1 is SGHVS, CDR2 FQNEAQ, per germline. There are 13 residues in the CDR3. Trimming took 8 bases from V and 4 from J; bases not matched to a gene: 2. CDR3 residues: CASRDRGYNEQFF. CDR3 in DNA: TGTGCCAGCCGGGACAGGGGTTACAATGAGCAGTTCTTC.

V gene TRBV14 combines with J gene TRBJ1-1; D possibly corresponds to TRBD1 (6 bases). The germline V and J ends were trimmed by 6 bases and 0 bases, with 14 bases remaining between them. The CDR3 contains 15 residues. Germline CDR1 SGHDN, CDR2 FVKESK. CDR3 DNA sequence: TGTGCCAGCAGACCCTTCCAGGGGCTGAACACTGAAGCTTTCTTT. Translation gives CASRPFQGLNTEAFF.

The gene calls are TRBV27 and TRBJ2-3, with D maybe TRBD2 (5 bases). V lost 7 bases and J 3 bases, leaving 20 bases between the germline ends. The CDR3 loop spans 16 amino acids. Germline lookup yields CDR1 MNHEY and CDR2 SMNVEV (reference sequence). DNA of the CDR3: TGTGCCAGCAAGCGGTTGACCGTCCAGTCTACAGATACGCAGTATTTT. The encoded protein is CASKRLTVQSTDTQYF.

V gene TRBV28 combines with J gene TRBJ2-6; perhaps TRBD2 as D (6 bases). The CDR3 extends over 15 amino acids. V lost 7 bases and J 2 bases, leaving 12 bases between the germline ends. The V gene's germline CDR1 is MDHEN and CDR2 SYDVKM. CDR3 DNA: TGTGCCAGCACCCCGAGGAGGGCTGGGGCCAACGTCCTGACTTTC. Amino acid sequence: CASTPRRAGANVLTF.